This paragraph reports one TCR beta chain. The CDR3 has 16 amino acids. CDR1 is SGDLS and CDR2 is YYNGEE in the germline V gene. V lost 0 bases and J 8 bases, leaving 20 bases between the germline ends. Sequencing used immunoSEQ multiplex PCR; TCRdb keeps in-frame clones, though not all of them. The table shows about 140,000 clones, with roughly 93% occurring only once. The data were taken from a study of T cell responses to AZD1222 COVID-19 vaccine. The sequencing here drew on peripheral blood, taken on day 0 of MenACWY control vaccination. This clonotype was sampled from an adult in good health. The genes are TRBV9 and TRBJ1-1; D is perhaps TRBD1 (5 bases). The CDR3 loop reads CASSVETGVGTEEAFF. As DNA, the CDR3 is TGTGCCAGCAGCGTAGAGACGGGAGTGGGGACGGAAGAAGCTTTCTTT.